The 3 T cell receptor beta chains listed next were all sequenced from one sample in a study of tumor-infiltrating lymphocytes in primary liver carcinoma. Starting material for RNA and DNA co-extraction consisted of roughly 17-31 mg of unsorted bulk tissue. TCR beta cDNA came from about 500 ng total RNA, primed with a constant-region primer. Libraries for TCR beta were built through three nested multiplex PCR rounds, which together made up a slightly modified ARM-PCR procedure. With TRBV1-TRBV30 forward primers and a C-beta reverse primer, the first two PCR rounds were run for about 10 cycles each. MiXCR, applied by TCRdb to the multiplex PCR reads, yields one record per CDR3 protein. The data contain roughly 70,000 distinct CDR3 sequences, around 64% of them singletons. Sequences were obtained from liver tumor tissue from sampling region 4. The subset here: tumor region T4, right-lateral pole. All receptors come from a man in his forties with primary liver carcinoma and hepatitis B virus infection.

The sample holds one count of this clonotype. The V call is TRBV7-9, the J call TRBJ2-7, with 8 bases lining up with TRBD2. The V segment lost 10 bases and the J segment 2 bases; nucleotides outside the gene matches: 22. This CDR3 comprises 18 residues. CDR1 is SEHNR and CDR2 is FQNEAQ in the germline V gene (reference sequence). CDR3 sequence: CANSGGTSGNQRPYEQYF. The DNA of the CDR3 is TGTGCCAACAGTGGCGGGACTAGTGGGAACCAACGTCCCTACGAGCAGTACTTC.

As concerns this clonotype: One junction end does not reproduce the germline sequence, and a read error may be involved. This chain joins TRBV6-6 and TRBJ2-7; D may match TRBD1 or TRBD2 (5 bases each). Germline CDR1 MNHNY, CDR2 SVGAGI (reference sequence). The CDR3 length is 15 residues. The CDR3 DNA reads as TGTGCCAGTAGTTACTCGAGTCGCAGGGATAGCGACCAGTACTTC. As protein: CASSYSSRRDSDQYF.

Worth noting for this clonotype: A read error is possible here, since a much larger clone lies one base away. The rearrangement links TRBV12-3 or TRBV12-4 to TRBJ2-3; 7 positions match TRBD1. The CDR3 contains 16 residues. Trimming took 1 base from V and 2 from J; bases not matched to a gene: 6. The CDR3 DNA reads TGTGCCAGCAGTTTAGACAGACAGGGAATCACAGATACGCAGTATTTT. Protein sequence: CASSLDRQGITDTQYF.